What follows are 13 T cell receptor beta chains derived from one specimen sequenced in a study of blood T cell repertoires in COVID-19. Some clones are missing from TCRdb's copy, which holds only in-frame ones; the method was immunoSEQ multiplex PCR. The table lists some 170,000 clones, approximately 84% of them singletons. Sequenced material: PBMCs or T cells enriched from blood (not recorded which). These receptor sequences come from a human donor with acute COVID-19. The donor label of this sample is uncertain.

The chain joins TRBV5-5 to TRBJ2-7; TRBD1 might be the D (6 bases). V was clipped by 4 bases and J by 5 bases, with 19 bases between them. The CDR3 is 15 residues long. Looked up from germline, CDR1 is SGHKS and CDR2 is YYEKEE (reference sequence). The CDR3 spells CASSLPAGDHDEQYF. The CDR3 DNA sequence: TGTGCCAGCAGCCTGCCGGCAGGGGACCACGACGAGCAGTACTTC. Filled out from reference TRBV5-5 and TRBJ2-7, the complete variable domain reads DAGVTQSPTHLIKTRGQQVTLRCSPISGHKSVSWYQQVLGQGPQFIFQYYEKEERGRGNFPDRFSARQFPNYSSELNVNALLLGDSALYLCASSLPAGDHDEQYFGPGTRLTVT.

The rearrangement uses TRBV5-1 and TRBJ2-1; 12 bases map to TRBD2. V was pared by 2 bases and J by 5 bases, with 2 bases of the junction left unmatched. The CDR3 contains 15 residues. Germline assignment: CDR1 SGHRS and CDR2 YFSETQ. The CDR3 protein is CASSFLAGGNNEQFF. In DNA form, the CDR3 reads TGCGCCAGCAGCTTCCTAGCGGGGGGGAACAATGAGCAGTTCTTC.

This clone was recorded a few times. This chain uses TRBV6-2 or TRBV6-3 with TRBJ1-1, with D maybe TRBD1 (6 bases). CDR1 and CDR2 (germline): MNHEY, SVGEGT. This CDR3 comprises 14 residues. V lost 6 bases and J 8 bases, leaving 19 bases between the germline ends. The CDR3 nucleotides are TGTGCCAGCAGCCGTCCGGGACAAGAGAAAGAAGCTTTCTTT. This encodes CASSRPGQEKEAFF.

The chain uses TRBV27 and TRBJ2-7, with 8 bases lining up with TRBD1. From germline, CDR1 is MNHEY and CDR2 SMNVEV (reference sequence). This CDR3 region has 14 residues. V lost 3 bases, J lost 7 bases, and 8 bases stayed unmatched. DNA for the CDR3: TGTGCCAGCAGTTTCTCCAGGGGGCTGGGGGAGCAGTACTTC. Residues: CASSFSRGLGEQYF.

The V call is TRBV10-3, the J call TRBJ2-1; D may be TRBD2 (6 bases). Trimming removed 7 bases at V and 0 bases at J, with 10 bases between. The germline CDR1 and CDR2 sequences are ENHRY and SYGVKD. This CDR3 contains 14 residues. The DNA of the CDR3 is TGTGCCATCAACGGCGGGGACTCCTACAATGAGCAGTTCTTC. Its protein is CAINGGDSYNEQFF.

V and J are TRBV6-5 and TRBJ1-3; a possible D gene is TRBD1 (5 bases). V dropped 8 bases and J dropped 0 bases, with 11 bases sitting between them. There are 14 residues in the CDR3. The germline gives CDR1 MNHEY, CDR2 SVGAGI. CDR3 sequence: CASREGLSGNTIYF. For the CDR3, the DNA is TGTGCCAGCCGGGAGGGACTCTCTGGAAACACCATATATTTT.

The table lists this clone with a few counts. V and J are TRBV5-1 and TRBJ1-6; D is uncertain. The V end was cut by 0 bases, the J end by 0 bases, with 4 bases between. Germline values: CDR1 SGHRS, CDR2 YFSETQ. The CDR3 is 15 residues long. In nucleotides, the CDR3 is TGCGCCAGCAGCTTGGACGGCTCCTATAATTCACCCCTCCACTTT. The encoded protein is CASSLDGSYNSPLHF.

This clone turned up a few times. CDR3 protein: CASSLLKGASTIYEQYF. As DNA, the CDR3 is TGTGCCAGCAGCTTGCTTAAGGGGGCTTCAACCATCTACGAGCAGTACTTC. V usage is TRBV7-9 and J usage is TRBJ2-7, with 7 bases matching TRBD1. The CDR3 length is 17 residues. J lost 3 bases, V lost 3 bases, and 14 bases had no gene match. The germline CDR1 and CDR2 sequences are SEHNR and FQNEAQ (reference sequence).

This chain connects TRBV19 to TRBJ1-1; D possibly corresponds to TRBD1 (6 bases). This CDR3 is 14 amino acids long. Germline values: CDR1 LNHDA, CDR2 SQIVND (reference sequence). V was cut by 4 bases and J by 3 bases, with 12 bases left in between. The CDR3 bases are TGTGCCAGTAGTACGGGGGGCGCGGACACTGAAGCTTTCTTT. Translated, it gives CASSTGGADTEAFF.

This chain connects TRBV3-1 (or the pseudogene TRBV3-2) to TRBJ2-5; 9 nucleotides match TRBD2. From germline, CDR1 is LGHDT and CDR2 YNNKEL (reference sequence). V gave up 0 bases and J gave up 1 base; unmatched junction bases: 6. The CDR3 covers 17 residues. The CDR3 sequence: CASSQDIQRGAQETQYF. CDR3 sequence (DNA): TGTGCCAGCAGCCAAGATATCCAGCGGGGGGCCCAAGAGACCCAGTACTTC.

The rearrangement links TRBV9 to TRBJ2-7; a weak D match, TRBD2 (6 bases). V lost 0 bases and J 7 bases, leaving 14 bases between the germline ends. CDR1 is SGDLS and CDR2 is YYNGEE in the germline V gene. The CDR3 runs 14 residues. The CDR3 protein is CASSVEPGVREQYF. CDR3 DNA sequence: TGTGCCAGCAGCGTAGAGCCGGGAGTAAGGGAGCAGTACTTC.

This chain joins TRBV9 and TRBJ1-1; D uncertain. CDR3 length equals 16 residues. Germline V gene lookup returns CDR1 SGDLS and CDR2 YYNGEE. Trimming removed 3 bases from V and 4 bases from J, with 19 bases in between. The CDR3 region has the DNA TGTGCCAGCAGCGCTGCTCGGGTTTCCCGGCGCACTGAAGCTTTCTTT. It translates to CASSAARVSRRTEAFF.

V and J are TRBV5-1 and TRBJ2-2; TRBD2 might be the D (5 bases). Deletions cut 0 bases from V and 2 bases from J, with 8 bases between. This CDR3 is built from 15 residues. The germline V gene encodes CDR1 SGHRS and CDR2 YFSETQ. CDR3 sequence (DNA): TGCGCCAGCAGCTTGGAAGCGGCTAACACCGGGGAGCTGTTTTTT. It yields the protein CASSLEAANTGELFF.